This T cell receptor (beta chain) was captured in a study of blood T cell repertoires in COVID-19. Study summary: From T cells, B-cell-depleted T cells, or PBMCs came the material, which was cDNA or gDNA.

Recruits, aged about 18 to 95 years, lived in under 25 US areas. This CDR3 spans 12 amino acids. Losses at the gene ends were 6 bases for V and 7 bases for J; bases not matched to a gene: 7. Germline V gene data show CDR1 as DFQATT and CDR2 as SNEGSKA (reference sequence). Generated by immunoSEQ multiplex PCR, the TCRdb table keeps only in-frame clones and is missing some. The repertoire has around 200,000 clones, about nine tenths of them found once; the top ten carry 1.2%. This TCR came from a young man who had recovered from COVID-19. The gene calls are TRBV20-1 and TRBJ1-1, with TRBD1 identical over 8 bases. The sample comprised PBMCs or T cells enriched from blood (not recorded which). The CDR3 loop reads CSASATGDEAFF. The CDR3 region has the DNA TGCAGTGCGAGTGCGACAGGGGATGAAGCTTTCTTT.